One sample yielded the 17 T cell receptor beta chains listed below, sequenced in a study of blood T cell repertoires in COVID-19. The repertoire was sequenced with immunoSEQ multiplex PCR; TCRdb's copy has only in-frame clones and lacks some. In the table there are 150,000 to 200,000 clones, 75% to 90% of which are singletons. Input material: PBMCs or T cells enriched from blood (not recorded which). The receptors stem from a woman aged 30 to 39 who had recovered from COVID-19.

This chain connects TRBV28 to TRBJ1-2; D is unresolved. The germline V gene has CDR1 MDHEN and CDR2 SYDVKM. The ends were cut back, 3 bases at V and 0 bases at J, with 5 bases in the middle. The CDR3 runs 13 residues. As DNA, the CDR3 is TGTGCCAGCAGTTTGAGGACTAACTATGGCTACACCTTC. Translating gives CASSLRTNYGYTF.

This clone came up once. This chain joins TRBV19 and TRBJ1-1; D uncertain. This CDR3 has 15 amino acids. The germline V and J ends were trimmed by 6 bases and 0 bases, with 14 bases remaining between them. Germline V CDR1 and CDR2: LNHDA, SQIVND (reference sequence). The CDR3 sequence: CASRPQSNLNTEAFF. CDR3 nucleotide sequence: TGTGCCAGTAGACCACAGAGTAACTTGAACACTGAAGCTTTCTTT.

V usage is TRBV30 and J usage is TRBJ2-7; a possible D gene is TRBD1 (6 bases). The CDR3 extends over 13 amino acids. V was shortened by 2 bases and J by 4 bases, with 12 bases between the two germline ends. CDR1 is GTSNPN, CDR2 SVGIG, per germline (reference sequence). The CDR3 DNA follows: TGTGCCTGGAGTCCGGGACAAGATTACGAGCAGTACTTC. It encodes CAWSPGQDYEQYF. The full variable domain, completed using reference TRBV30 and TRBJ2-7, is SQTIHQWPATLVQPVGSPLSLECTVEGTSNPNLYWYRQAAGRGLQLLFYSVGIGQISSEVPQNLSASRPQDRQFILSSKKLLLSDSGFYLCAWSPGQDYEQYFGPGTRLTVT.

The chain has TRBV27 and TRBJ1-1, with a weak D call TRBD1 (6 bases). Germline CDR1 is MNHEY and CDR2 is SMNVEV (reference sequence). V was clipped by 0 bases and J by 10 bases, with 9 bases between them. This CDR3 region has 12 residues. CDR3 region: CASSLSQGRAFF. CDR3 DNA: TGTGCCAGCAGTTTATCCCAGGGGAGAGCTTTCTTT.

CDR3 DNA: TGTGCCAGCAGTTCCCGGGTCGATCAGCCCCAGCATTTT. Its translation: CASSSRVDQPQHF. This rearrangement joins TRBV12-3 or TRBV12-4 to TRBJ1-5; D unclear. Trimming took off 4 bases at V and 5 bases at J, with 9 bases between the two ends. The CDR3 has 13 residues.

This clone appeared a single time. The V gene is TRBV4-3, the J gene TRBJ2-1; D not certain. The CDR3 has 13 amino acids. V gave up 4 bases and J gave up 7 bases, with 11 bases separating them. CDR1 LGHNA and CDR2 YSLEER come from the germline V gene. The CDR3 loop reads CASSPTSGNEQFF. Written as DNA, the CDR3 is TGCGCCAGCAGCCCAACTTCAGGAAATGAGCAGTTCTTC.

The V call is TRBV21-1, the J call TRBJ2-1; TRBD1 is the table's D call and was not checked against the DNA. TRBV21-1 is a pseudogene locus. CDR3 size: 15 residues. The CDR3 spells CASRGQEGDGNEQFF. The CDR3 nucleotides read TGTGCCAGCAGGGGACAGGAGGGCGATGGGAATGAGCAGTTCTTC.

The chain is built from TRBV19 and TRBJ2-7; 7 positions match TRBD1. This CDR3 spans 13 amino acids. The J segment lost 6 bases and the V segment lost 4 bases, leaving 6 bases of the junction unmatched. In germline, CDR1 is LNHDA, CDR2 SQIVND (reference sequence). CDR3 in DNA: TGTGCCAGTAGTAAGACAGGGTCAGGCGAGCAGTACTTC. Amino acid sequence: CASSKTGSGEQYF.

The chain uses TRBV13 and TRBJ2-7; D possibly corresponds to TRBD2 (7 bases). V gave up 0 bases and J gave up 4 bases, with 19 bases separating them. Germline V gives CDR1 PRHDT, CDR2 FYEKMQ (reference sequence). This CDR3 has 17 residues. CDR3 amino acids: CASSLGLRRGPPYEQYF. DNA for the CDR3: TGTGCCAGCAGCTTAGGGTTAAGGCGGGGGCCTCCGTACGAGCAGTACTTC.

The chain carries TRBV7-2 and TRBJ2-7; D might be TRBD2 (6 bases). V lost 1 base and J lost 2, with 9 bases in between. Germline-derived CDR1 and CDR2 are SGHTA and FQGNSA. The CDR3 contains 14 residues. The chain's CDR3 is CASSLVTGAYEQYF. CDR3 coding DNA: TGTGCCAGCAGCTTAGTGACGGGGGCCTACGAGCAGTACTTC.

The chain combines TRBV18 with TRBJ2-7; a weak D match, TRBD2 (5 bases). The V end lost 1 base, the J end lost 0 bases, and 10 bases lay between the germline ends. The CDR3 runs to 15 residues. Germline CDR1 reads KGHSH; CDR2 reads LQKENI. The CDR3 coding sequence is TGTGCCAGCTCACCACTATTGGAGGTCTCCTACGAGCAGTACTTC. Protein sequence: CASSPLLEVSYEQYF.

V gene TRBV20-1 combines with J gene TRBJ1-5; no clear D. The V and J ends lost 3 bases and 3 bases respectively, with 12 bases between them. CDR3 length: 14 amino acids. In germline, CDR1 is DFQATT, CDR2 SNEGSKA (reference sequence). The CDR3 region is CSASSGRDNQPQHF. The CDR3 DNA reads as TGCAGTGCTAGTTCGGGGAGGGACAATCAGCCCCAGCATTTT.

CDR3 bases: TGTGCCAGTAGCAGGGACAGTTGGGGCAATCAGCCCCAGCATTTT. Its protein product is CASSRDSWGNQPQHF. The chain carries TRBV19 and TRBJ1-5; 7 nucleotides align to TRBD1. The CDR3 extends over 15 amino acids. Looked up from germline, CDR1 is LNHDA and CDR2 is SQIVND (reference sequence). V shed 6 bases, J shed 2 bases, and the junction held 7 bases outside the gene matches.

This sequence joins TRBV7-2 and TRBJ2-5; weak D call: TRBD2 (6 bases). The CDR3 runs 18 residues. The ends were cut back, 3 bases at V and 4 bases at J, with 24 bases in the middle. The germline V gene encodes CDR1 SGHTA and CDR2 FQGNSA. CDR3 nucleotide sequence: TGTGCCAGCAGCTTCCCTGGAGCCGGGAGATCGGAGGGAGAGACCCAGTACTTC. Encoded protein: CASSFPGAGRSEGETQYF.

This chain uses TRBV4-3 with TRBJ2-2; D unresolved. The CDR3 has 14 amino acids. Germline-derived CDR1 and CDR2 are LGHNA and YSLEER. V lost 1 base, J lost 4 bases, and 7 bases lay in between. CDR3 sequence (DNA): TGCGCCAGCAGCCAAGCCCCCAGCACCGGGGAGCTGTTTTTT. This translates into CASSQAPSTGELFF.

This chain joins TRBV6-2 or TRBV6-3 and TRBJ1-5; 7 bases align to TRBD1. The CDR3 is 16 amino acids. Germline V lookup: CDR1 MNHEY, CDR2 SVGEGT. After removal of 6 bases from V and 9 bases from J, the junction contained 17 bases not matched to a gene. CDR3 in amino acids: CASSEPGQPITGPQHF. CDR3 nucleotide sequence: TGTGCCAGCAGCGAACCGGGACAGCCCATAACGGGGCCCCAGCATTTT.

V and J are TRBV7-9 and TRBJ2-5; tentatively, D is TRBD1 (5 bases). The CDR3 sequence is 13 residues long. V gave up 5 bases and J gave up 2 bases, with 9 bases separating them. Germline V CDR1 and CDR2: SEHNR, FQNEAQ (reference sequence). The CDR3 bases are TGTGCCAGCAGCCGGACACAGCAAGAGACCCAGTACTTC. It is translated as CASSRTQQETQYF.